The present T cell receptor beta chain was sequenced within a study of identical twins (dated by TCRdb to 2016 to 2018). About the investigation overall: TCR alpha and beta repertoires from monozygotic twins, unrelated adults of various ages and cord blood were deep-sequenced to test whether fetal clonotypes persist. Replicate twin experiments were performed at different times using different library preparation protocols to rule out contamination. Broader findings and caveats from the paper: Zero-insertion analyses could be partly confounded by invariant T cells such as MAIT and iNKT, though diverse VJ usage argued against such confounding for most clonotypes. Fewer insertions were carried by abundant cord blood beta clonotypes, a similar but weaker trend appeared in young adult naive repertoires, and no such trend appeared in memory repertoires. Out-of-frame TCR alpha sequences shared between twins showed an excess of low generation-probability sequences compared with coincidental sharing between unrelated individuals. Because the same donors could not be followed over many years, the conclusions depended on cross-sectional statistical analysis. In beta out-of-frame sequences, excess twin sharing was weaker, because having fewer shared sequences lowered the signal-to-noise ratio. In monozygotic twins, recombination models systematically underestimated out-of-frame TCR alpha sharing, but the models matched the sharing seen between unrelated individuals.

This clonotype was found many times. Its antigen is still unknown. The sample holds no much larger clone one base away, and base qualities are not on file. Receptors were amplified or captured by 5' RACE. Sequencing was performed on an Illumina HiSeq 2000. Template switching added a universal primer binding site, and the final cDNA carried a unique molecular identifier that allowed TCR cDNA molecules to be counted accurately. Specific primers in the conserved constant-segment region were used to synthesize first-strand cDNA for TCR alpha and beta chains. Each cDNA library was double barcoded, with a SMART-Mk sample barcode plus Illumina barcodes, to control for contamination. TruSeq adapter sequences, together with Illumina sample barcodes, were added in two successive PCR steps. Sequencing of the TCR alpha and beta cDNA libraries was done on the Illumina HiSeq platform using custom primers. In the source study's methods: MiGEC was used to process raw reads and extract unique molecular identifiers, and MiXCR was used to find CDR3 positions. For each individual, recombination models were inferred using an EM algorithm with the repgenHMM and IGoR tools. The tcR package in R was used for shared clonotype analysis, with sharing normalized by the product of cloneset sizes. Out-of-frame nonproductive sequences were analyzed to study raw recombination free of thymic and clonal selection effects. Clones were called with MiXCR by TCRdb after fastp trimmed the public reads at Q25, and only in-frame beta chains were retained. Each record represents a unique CDR3 protein, reported with the most common genes and DNA among its rows. V and J calls and clone size were set by TCRdb, not the authors. This sample lists 690,000 or so distinct CDR3 sequences; less than 10% were detected once. The ten largest clones add up to 0.98% of the sample.

V is pared back by 3 bases and J by 4 bases, with 4 bases lying between the germline termini. The germline V gene (reference sequence) provides CDR1 LGHDT and CDR2 YNNKEL. From cysteine to phenylalanine, the CDR3 is 11 amino acids long. The retained sequence is limited to the CDR3, 33 bases, with the frame set at the first base. All donors were healthy Caucasians. Three pairs of female monozygotic twins, all aged roughly 18 to 29 years, made up the twin cohort. Peripheral blood mononuclear cells were the source from which RNA for the TCR libraries was isolated. The same data also went into a second study, on yellow fever vaccine responses in identical twins. From that second study: The T cell response to vaccination in identical twins was reported by the authors to appear partly convergent and partly personalized. In the study, vaccine-responding T cell clones were precisely tracked in identical twins.

The receptor comes from a woman aged 18-30 years in good health. This sequence uses TRBV3-1 and TRBJ2-7; confidence is insufficient to name the D gene. Specimen: PBMCs. The CDR3 loop reads CASSHYYEQYF. The nucleotides are TGTGCCAGCAGCCACTATTACGAGCAGTACTTC.